This paragraph covers one T cell receptor (beta chain) sequence. It has no known antigen specificity. One base away there is no much larger clone; base qualities are not given. Whole blood was collected in K2EDTA tubes by collaborating institutions according to the institutions' own protocols. Collaborator samples were shipped for TCRbeta analysis as frozen whole blood, isolated PBMCs, or DNA extracted from either sample type. This record belongs to a study of blood T cell repertoires in COVID-19 (dated by TCRdb to the early 2020s). Broadly, across the study: The collaborator samples originated in the United States, Italy and Spain and spanned the acute and convalescent phases of COVID-19. The sample metadata nearly always contained a de-identified subject ID, COVID-19 status, age in years and sex. The dataset comprised deeply sampled blood TCRbeta repertoires from subjects exposed to, actively infected with, or recovered from COVID-19. The samples were drawn from the first 160 participants of the ongoing ImmuneRACE study and from some 1,300 subjects provided by 6 global collaborators. The repertoires were released in a freely available public database meant as a resource for research on the immune response to SARS-CoV-2. The material from the prospective study consisted of cDNA or gDNA derived from T cells, B-cell-depleted T cells, or PBMCs. Where HLA class I and class II types were available, the types were taken from metadata supplied by the sample provider, not from assay-based typing. What the work shows at the level of the full study, not this receptor alone: How much clinical and demographic metadata was included differed by source and by participant, and the metadata was provided uncurated.

The V end gives up 3 bases and the J end 6 bases, leaving 3 bases in the junction not matched to a gene. There are 13 amino acids in the CDR3, from cysteine to phenylalanine inclusive. The kept DNA is CDR3 alone, 39 bases in frame from the first base. In the germline V gene, CDR1 corresponds to SGHRS and CDR2 to YFSETQ. TCRbeta CDR3 regions were amplified from genomic DNA by means of the immunoSEQ Assay, a bias-controlled multiplex PCR. As for the original processing: Nucleated cell counts per sample were estimated from amplification of reference gene primers within the assay. Sequence reads were collapsed and filtered to measure the absolute abundance of every unique TCRbeta CDR3 rearrangement. For each sample, productive Simpson clonality was calculated by taking the square root of Simpson's diversity index across productive rearrangements. TCRdb mirrors the immuneACCESS table, restricted to in-frame sequences. Some clones are absent from its copies; in checked studies, under half trace to an unresolved V gene, and the reason for the others is unknown. V and J calls plus clone size are reproduced from that table; the DNA served to infer D and trimming. The sample has approximately 44,000 clones on record, 87% of them singletons. The ten largest clones capture about 4.5% of the sample.

Sequencing was carried out using peripheral blood. The chain uses TRBV5-1 and TRBJ1-2; 9 of the junction bases match TRBD1. The TCR was taken from a man in his sixties with acute or convalescent COVID-19. The CDR3 region: CASSWDRVDGYTF. The nucleotide sequence reads TGCGCCAGCAGCTGGGACAGGGTGGATGGCTACACCTTC.